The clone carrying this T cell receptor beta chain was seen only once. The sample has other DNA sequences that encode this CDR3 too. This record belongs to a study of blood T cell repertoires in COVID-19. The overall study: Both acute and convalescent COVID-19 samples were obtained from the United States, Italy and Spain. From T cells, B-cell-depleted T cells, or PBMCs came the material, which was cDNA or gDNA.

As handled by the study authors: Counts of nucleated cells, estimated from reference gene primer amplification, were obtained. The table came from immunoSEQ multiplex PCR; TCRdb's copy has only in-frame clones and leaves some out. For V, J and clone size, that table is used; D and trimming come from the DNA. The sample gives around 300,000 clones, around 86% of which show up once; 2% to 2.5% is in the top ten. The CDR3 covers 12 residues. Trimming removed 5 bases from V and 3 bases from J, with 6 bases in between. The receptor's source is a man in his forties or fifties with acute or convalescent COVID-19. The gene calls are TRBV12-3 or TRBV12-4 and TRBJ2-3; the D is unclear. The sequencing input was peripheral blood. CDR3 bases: TGTGCCAGCAGTGTTTCGACAGATACGCAGTATTTT. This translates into CASSVSTDTQYF.